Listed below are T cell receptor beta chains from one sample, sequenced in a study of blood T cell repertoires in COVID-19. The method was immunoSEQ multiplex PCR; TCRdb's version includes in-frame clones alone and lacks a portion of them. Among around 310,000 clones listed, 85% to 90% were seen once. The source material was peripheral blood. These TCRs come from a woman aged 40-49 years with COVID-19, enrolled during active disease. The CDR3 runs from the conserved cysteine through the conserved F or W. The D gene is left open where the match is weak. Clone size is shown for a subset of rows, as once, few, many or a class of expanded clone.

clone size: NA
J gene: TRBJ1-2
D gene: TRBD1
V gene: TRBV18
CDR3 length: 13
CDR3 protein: CASSQGTEYGYTF
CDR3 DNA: TGTGCCAGCTCACAAGGGACAGAATATGGCTACACCTTC

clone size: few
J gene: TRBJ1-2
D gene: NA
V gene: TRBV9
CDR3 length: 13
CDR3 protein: CASSAGQSHGYTF
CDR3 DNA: TGTGCCAGCAGCGCCGGACAGAGCCATGGCTACACCTTC

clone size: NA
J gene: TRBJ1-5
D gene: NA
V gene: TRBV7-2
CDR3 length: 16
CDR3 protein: CASSLVGRNGNQPQHF
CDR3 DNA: TGTGCCAGCAGCTTAGTCGGGAGGAATGGCAATCAGCCCCAGCATTTT

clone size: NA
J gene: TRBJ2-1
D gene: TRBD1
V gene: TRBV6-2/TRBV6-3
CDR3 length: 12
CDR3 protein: CASSRQGNEQFF
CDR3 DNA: TGTGCCAGCAGTCGACAGGGAAATGAGCAGTTCTTC

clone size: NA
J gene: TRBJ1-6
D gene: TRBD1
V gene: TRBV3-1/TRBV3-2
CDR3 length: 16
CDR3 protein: CASSHQGRQGNSPLHF
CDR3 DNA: TGTGCCAGCAGCCACCAAGGTCGACAGGGGAATTCACCCCTCCACTTT

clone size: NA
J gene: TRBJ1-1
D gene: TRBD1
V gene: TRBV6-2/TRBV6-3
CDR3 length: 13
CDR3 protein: CASSFTGGTEAFF
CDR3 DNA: TGTGCCAGCAGTTTCACAGGGGGAACTGAAGCTTTCTTT

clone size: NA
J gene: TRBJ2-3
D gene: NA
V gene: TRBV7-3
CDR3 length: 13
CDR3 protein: CASSSLREDTQYF
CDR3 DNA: TGTGCCAGCAGCTCCCTCAGGGAAGATACGCAGTATTTT

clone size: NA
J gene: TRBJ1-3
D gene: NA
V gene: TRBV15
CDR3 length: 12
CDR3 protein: CATSIQAGTIYF
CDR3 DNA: TGTGCCACCAGCATACAGGCCGGGACAATATATTTT

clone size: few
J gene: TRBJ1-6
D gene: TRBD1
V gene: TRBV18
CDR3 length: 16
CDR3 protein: CASSRDRVRVSSPLHF
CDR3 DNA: TGTGCCAGCTCGCGAGACAGGGTCAGGGTGTCTTCACCCCTCCACTTT

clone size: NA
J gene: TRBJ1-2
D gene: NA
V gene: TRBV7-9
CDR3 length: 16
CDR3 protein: CASSSFRTHAPSGYTF
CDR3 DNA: TGTGCCAGCAGCTCTTTTCGGACTCACGCTCCCAGTGGCTACACCTTC

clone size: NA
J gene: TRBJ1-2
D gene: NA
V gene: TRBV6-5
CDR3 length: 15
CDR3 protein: CASSYFVGGSYGYTF
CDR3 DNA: TGTGCCAGCAGTTACTTCGTCGGGGGGTCTTATGGCTACACCTTC

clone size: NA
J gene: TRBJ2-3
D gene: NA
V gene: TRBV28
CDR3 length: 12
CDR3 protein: CASSPEPDTQYF
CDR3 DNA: TGTGCCAGCAGTCCAGAACCAGATACGCAGTATTTT

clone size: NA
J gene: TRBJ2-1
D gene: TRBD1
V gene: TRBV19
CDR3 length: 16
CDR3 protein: CASSMRAGGLYNEQFF
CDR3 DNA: TGTGCCAGTAGTATGAGGGCAGGGGGTCTCTACAATGAGCAGTTCTTC

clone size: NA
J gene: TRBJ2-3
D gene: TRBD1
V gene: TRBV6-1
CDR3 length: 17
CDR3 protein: CASSEKKGTGPTDTQYF
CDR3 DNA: TGTGCCAGCAGTGAAAAAAAAGGGACAGGGCCCACAGATACGCAGTATTTT

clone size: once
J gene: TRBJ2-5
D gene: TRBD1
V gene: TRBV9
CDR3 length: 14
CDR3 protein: CASSAGQGKETQYF
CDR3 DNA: TGTGCCAGCAGCGCCGGACAGGGGAAAGAGACCCAGTACTTC

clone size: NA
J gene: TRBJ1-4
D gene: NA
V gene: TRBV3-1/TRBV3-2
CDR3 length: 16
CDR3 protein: CASSQETGRTNEKLFF
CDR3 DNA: TGTGCCAGCAGCCAAGAGACAGGCAGAACTAATGAAAAACTGTTTTTT

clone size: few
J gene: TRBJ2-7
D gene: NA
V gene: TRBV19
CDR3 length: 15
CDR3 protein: CASSIGQGSPYEQYF
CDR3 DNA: TGTGCCAGTAGTATAGGGCAGGGGAGTCCCTACGAGCAGTACTTC

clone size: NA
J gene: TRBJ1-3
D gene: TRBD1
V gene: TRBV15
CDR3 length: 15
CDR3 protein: CATSSYRGKGNTIYF
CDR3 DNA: TGTGCCACCAGCAGCTACAGGGGAAAAGGAAACACCATATATTTT

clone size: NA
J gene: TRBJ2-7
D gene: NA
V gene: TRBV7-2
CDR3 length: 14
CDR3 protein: CASSYQVAGNEQYF
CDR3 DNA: TGTGCCAGCAGCTACCAAGTGGCGGGGAACGAGCAGTACTTC

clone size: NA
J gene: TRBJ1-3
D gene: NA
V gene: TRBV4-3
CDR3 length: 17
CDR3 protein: CASSQGVRQAHGNTIYF
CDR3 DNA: TGCGCCAGCAGCCAAGGGGTCAGGCAGGCACACGGAAACACCATATATTTT

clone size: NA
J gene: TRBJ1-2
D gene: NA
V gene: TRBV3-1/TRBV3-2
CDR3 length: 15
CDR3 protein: CASTARGSIDYGYTF
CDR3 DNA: TGTGCCAGCACCGCGCGCGGGAGTATTGACTATGGCTACACCTTC

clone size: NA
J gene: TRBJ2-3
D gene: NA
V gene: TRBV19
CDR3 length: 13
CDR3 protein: CASSFTGVNTQYF
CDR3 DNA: TGTGCCAGTAGTTTCACGGGGGTCAATACGCAGTATTTT

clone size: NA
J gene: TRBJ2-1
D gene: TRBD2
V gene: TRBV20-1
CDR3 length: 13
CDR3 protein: CSASSGGYNEQFF
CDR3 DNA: TGCAGTGCTAGTAGCGGGGGCTACAATGAGCAGTTCTTC

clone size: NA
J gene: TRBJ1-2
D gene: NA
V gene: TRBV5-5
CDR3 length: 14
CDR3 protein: CASSLGGRGYGYTF
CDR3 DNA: TGTGCCAGCAGCTTGGGTGGGCGGGGCTATGGCTACACCTTC

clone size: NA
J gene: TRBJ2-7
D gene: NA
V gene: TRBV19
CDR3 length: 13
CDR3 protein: CASSADGAYEQYF
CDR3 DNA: TGTGCCAGTAGCGCGGACGGGGCCTACGAGCAGTACTTC

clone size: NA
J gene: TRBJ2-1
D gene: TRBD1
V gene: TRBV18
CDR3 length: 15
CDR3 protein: CASSSGQFTYNEQFF
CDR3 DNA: TGTGCCAGCTCATCGGGACAGTTCACCTACAATGAGCAGTTCTTC

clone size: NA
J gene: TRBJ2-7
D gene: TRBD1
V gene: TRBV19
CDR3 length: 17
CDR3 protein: CASSAVVRQGTDYEQYF
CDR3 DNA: TGTGCCAGTAGTGCGGTTGTGAGACAGGGGACGGACTACGAGCAGTACTTC

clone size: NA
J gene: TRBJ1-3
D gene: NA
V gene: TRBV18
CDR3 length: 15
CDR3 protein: CASSPRGPTGNTIYF
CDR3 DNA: TGTGCCAGCTCACCACGAGGCCCAACTGGAAACACCATATATTTT

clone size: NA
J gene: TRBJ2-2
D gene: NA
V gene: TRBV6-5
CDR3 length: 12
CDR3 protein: CASRRLGGELFF
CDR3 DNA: TGTGCCAGCAGGCGACTAGGCGGGGAGCTGTTTTTT

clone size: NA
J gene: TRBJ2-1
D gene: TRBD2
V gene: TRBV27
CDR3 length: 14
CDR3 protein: CASTLAGGFNEQFF
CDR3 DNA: TGTGCCAGCACCCTAGCGGGGGGGTTCAATGAGCAGTTCTTC

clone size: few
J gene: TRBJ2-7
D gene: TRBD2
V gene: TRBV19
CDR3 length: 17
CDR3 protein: CASSIPLVWGGSYEQYF
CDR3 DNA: TGTGCCAGTAGTATCCCCCTCGTTTGGGGGGGCTCCTACGAGCAGTACTTC

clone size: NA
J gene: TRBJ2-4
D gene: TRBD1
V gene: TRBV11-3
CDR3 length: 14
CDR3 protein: CASSLVRTGGIQYF
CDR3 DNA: TGTGCCAGCAGCTTAGTCAGGACAGGGGGGATACAGTACTTC

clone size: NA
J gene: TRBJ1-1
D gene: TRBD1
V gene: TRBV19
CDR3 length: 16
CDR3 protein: CASSFRDRGPNTEAFF
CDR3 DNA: TGTGCCAGTAGTTTCCGGGACAGGGGGCCGAATACTGAAGCTTTCTTT

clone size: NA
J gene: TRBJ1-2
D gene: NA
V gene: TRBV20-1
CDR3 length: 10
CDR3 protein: CSAPLYGYTF
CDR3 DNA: TGCAGTGCTCCCTTATATGGCTACACCTTC

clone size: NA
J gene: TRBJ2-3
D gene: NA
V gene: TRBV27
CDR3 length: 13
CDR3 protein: CACRQMSTDTQYF
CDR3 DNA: TGTGCCTGCCGACAGATGAGCACAGATACGCAGTATTTT

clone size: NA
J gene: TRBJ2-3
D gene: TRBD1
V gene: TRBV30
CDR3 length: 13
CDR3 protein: CARGQGMGDTQYF
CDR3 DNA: TGTGCCAGGGGACAGGGGATGGGGGATACGCAGTATTTT

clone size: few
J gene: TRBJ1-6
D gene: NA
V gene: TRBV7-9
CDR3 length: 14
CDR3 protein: CASSPTGPNSPLHF
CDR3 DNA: TGTGCCAGCAGCCCGACAGGTCCAAATTCACCCCTCCACTTT

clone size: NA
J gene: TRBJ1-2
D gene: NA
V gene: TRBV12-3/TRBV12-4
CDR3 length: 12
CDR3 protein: CASSKGGYGYTF
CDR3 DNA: TGTGCCAGCAGTAAAGGGGGCTATGGCTACACCTTC

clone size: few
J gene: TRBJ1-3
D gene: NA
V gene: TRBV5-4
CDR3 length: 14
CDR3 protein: CASSLDLSGNTIYF
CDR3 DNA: TGTGCCAGCAGCTTGGATCTATCTGGAAACACCATATATTTT

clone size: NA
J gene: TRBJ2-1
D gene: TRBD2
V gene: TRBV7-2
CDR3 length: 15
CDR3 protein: CASSPRTSGHNEQFF
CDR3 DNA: TGTGCCAGCAGCCCACGGACTAGCGGACACAATGAGCAGTTCTTC

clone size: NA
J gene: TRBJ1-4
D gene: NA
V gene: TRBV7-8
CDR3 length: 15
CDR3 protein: CASSPHRATNEKLFF
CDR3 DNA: TGTGCCAGCAGCCCCCACAGGGCGACTAATGAAAAACTGTTTTTT

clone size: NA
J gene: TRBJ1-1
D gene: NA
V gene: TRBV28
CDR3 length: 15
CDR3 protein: CASSRFGGGNTEAFF
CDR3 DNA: TGTGCCAGCAGCCGGTTTGGGGGGGGCAACACTGAAGCTTTCTTT

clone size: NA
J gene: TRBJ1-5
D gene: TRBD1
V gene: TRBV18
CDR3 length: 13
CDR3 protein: CASSPDRGQPQHF
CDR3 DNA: TGTGCCAGCTCACCGGACAGGGGTCAGCCCCAGCATTTT

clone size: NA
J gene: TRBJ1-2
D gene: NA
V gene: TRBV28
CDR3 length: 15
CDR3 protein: CASSRAGTLNYGYTF
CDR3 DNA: TGTGCCAGCAGCCGGGCCGGGACACTTAACTATGGCTACACCTTC

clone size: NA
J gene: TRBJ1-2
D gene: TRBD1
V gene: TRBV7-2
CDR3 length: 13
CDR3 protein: CASSKDRNYGYTF
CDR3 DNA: TGTGCCAGCAGCAAGGACAGGAACTATGGCTACACCTTC

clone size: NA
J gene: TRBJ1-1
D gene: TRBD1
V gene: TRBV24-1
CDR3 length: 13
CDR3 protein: CATSLGQQTEAFF
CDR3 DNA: TGTGCCACCAGTTTGGGACAGCAAACTGAAGCTTTCTTT